Below are 30 T cell receptor beta chains sequenced from a single sample in a study of cytomegalovirus exposure and HLA in healthy donors. TCRdb's copy holds only in-frame clones and misses some; the assay was immunoSEQ multiplex PCR. The data show about 78,000 clones, approximately 95% seen once. Sequencing was performed on PBMCs. These receptors all stem from a man between 18 and 29 years old in good health and CMV-seropositive.

This chain joins TRBV11-1 and TRBJ2-1; possible D gene TRBD2, 6 bases. V gave up 2 bases and J gave up 10 bases, with 15 bases separating them. CDR1 is SGHAT, CDR2 FQDESV, per germline (reference sequence). There are 14 residues in the CDR3. In DNA, the CDR3 is TGTGCCAGCAGCTTAAGCCTAGCGAGAGACGAGCAGTTCTTC. Translation gives CASSLSLARDEQFF.

This rearrangement joins TRBV7-2 to TRBJ2-1; 7 bases map to TRBD2. The CDR3 is 13 amino acids. The V segment lost 8 bases and the J segment 8 bases; nucleotides outside the gene matches: 9. The germline CDR1 and CDR2 sequences are SGHTA and FQGNSA. The CDR3 spells CASVMGRGDEQFF. CDR3 sequence (DNA): TGTGCCAGCGTTATGGGGAGGGGCGATGAGCAGTTCTTC. The whole variable domain, remainder taken from reference TRBV7-2 and TRBJ2-1, is GAGVSQSPSNKVTEKGKDVELRCDPISGHTALYWYRQSLGQGLEFLIYFQGNSAPDKSGLPSDRFSAERTGGSVSTLTIQRTQQEDSAVYLCASVMGRGDEQFFGPGTRLTVL.

This chain uses TRBV7-9 with TRBJ2-7; D is unclear. Deletions cut 5 bases from V and 4 bases from J, with 15 bases between. Germline assignment: CDR1 SEHNR and CDR2 FQNEAQ (reference sequence). The CDR3 is 14 residues long. The CDR3, as DNA: TGTGCCAGCAGCCAGGAAGAACGTTGGTACGAGCAGTACTTC. Amino acids: CASSQEERWYEQYF.

The gene calls are TRBV18 and TRBJ2-2; perhaps TRBD1 as D (6 bases). Germline assignment: CDR1 KGHSH and CDR2 LQKENI. The ends were cut back, 4 bases at V and 11 bases at J, with 17 bases in the middle. The CDR3 covers 14 residues. CDR3 bases: TGTGCCAGCTCACAGTCAGGGGCCCAGGATGAGCTGTTTTTT. Amino acids: CASSQSGAQDELFF. Together with reference TRBV18 and TRBJ2-2, the CDR3 gives the full variable domain: NAGVMQNPRHLVRRRGQEARLRCSPMKGHSHVYWYRQLPEEGLKFMVYLQKENIIDESGMPKERFSAEFPKEGPSILRIQQVVRGDSAAYFCASSQSGAQDELFFGEGSRLTVL.

The chain links TRBV18 to TRBJ1-2, with D unclear. In germline, CDR1 is KGHSH, CDR2 LQKENI. V was shortened by 3 bases and J by 4 bases, with 6 bases between the two germline ends. This CDR3 region has 12 residues. The CDR3 nucleotides are TGTGCCAGCTCACCCGGGAGCTATGGCTACACCTTC. It is translated as CASSPGSYGYTF.

This rearrangement joins TRBV27 to TRBJ1-2; D is uncertain. With 5 bases removed from V and 9 bases from J, the gap between germline ends came to 25 bases. Germline CDR1 MNHEY, CDR2 SMNVEV (reference sequence). The CDR3 is 16 residues long. The CDR3 coding sequence is TGTGCCAGCAGTCCACCCCCGGCCGGGAGGTTTTCTAGCTACACCTTC. Its translation is CASSPPPAGRFSSYTF.

This chain connects TRBV7-8 to TRBJ2-5; 7 bases agree with TRBD2. This CDR3 contains 14 residues. Germline V gene sequence: CDR1 SGHVS, CDR2 FQNEAQ. The V gene end was trimmed by 6 bases and the J gene end by 5 bases; junction bases not matched to a gene: 9. The CDR3 region has the DNA TGTGCCAGCAGGCGAGCTAGCGGAGGGGAGACCCAGTACTTC. It translates to CASRRASGGETQYF.

This clone was detected only once. This chain connects TRBV10-3 to TRBJ2-2; D uncertain. Deletions cut 10 bases from V and 1 base from J, with 10 bases between. The CDR3 covers 13 residues. Germline lookup yields CDR1 ENHRY and CDR2 SYGVKD. The CDR3 loop is CATASKNTGELFF. The CDR3 DNA follows: TGTGCCACCGCTTCTAAGAACACCGGGGAGCTGTTTTTT.

The chain links TRBV28 to TRBJ1-2; TRBD1 aligns across 7 bases. Looked up from germline, CDR1 is MDHEN and CDR2 is SYDVKM. The CDR3 has 15 residues. With V trimmed by 6 bases and J by 8 bases, 15 bases remained unmatched. The CDR3 sequence: CASSKTSKGAGGYTF. The CDR3 DNA is TGTGCCAGCAGCAAAACTTCCAAGGGGGCGGGCGGCTACACCTTC.

Here the CDR3 reads CSAIRGYEQYF. CDR3 sequence (DNA): TGCAGTGCTATCAGGGGGTACGAGCAGTACTTC. The chain has TRBV20-1 and TRBJ2-7; 7 nucleotides line up with TRBD1. This CDR3 contains 11 residues. J lost 4 bases, V lost 4 bases, and 1 base had no gene match. Germline-derived CDR1 and CDR2 are DFQATT and SNEGSKA (reference sequence).

This clone was detected only once. The chain has TRBV15 and TRBJ2-2; tentative D call: TRBD2 (5 bases). Deletions cut 4 bases from V and 6 bases from J, with 9 bases between. Germline V gene lookup returns CDR1 LNHNV and CDR2 YYDKDF (reference sequence). The CDR3 length is 13 residues. CDR3 in DNA: TGTGCCACCAGCACCCGGGGTTCCGGGGAGCTGTTTTTT. Amino acid sequence: CATSTRGSGELFF.

J is TRBJ1-5 and V is TRBV18, with D possibly being TRBD1 (6 bases). V lost 3 bases to trimming and J lost 3 bases, with 12 bases between them. The length of the CDR3 is 15 residues. In germline, CDR1 is KGHSH, CDR2 LQKENI. CDR3 DNA: TGTGCCAGCTCACCGATGGCAGGGGCCAATCAGCCCCAGCATTTT. Encoded protein: CASSPMAGANQPQHF.

In its sample, this clone was seen once. The rearrangement uses TRBV5-1 and TRBJ2-3, with D uncertain. Between the trimmed V and J ends, which lost 2 bases and 4 bases, there was a span of 11 bases. Germline CDR1 and CDR2: SGHRS and YFSETQ. CDR3 length: 14 amino acids. In DNA form, the CDR3 reads TGCGCCAGCAGCTTTGGCCCGATGGCAGATACGCAGTATTTT. Protein product: CASSFGPMADTQYF.

CDR3: CASSLQGADSGNTIYF. CDR3 nucleotides: TGTGCCAGCAGCTTGCAGGGGGCCGACTCTGGAAACACCATATATTTT. The chain has TRBV5-6 and TRBJ1-3; 8 nucleotides line up with TRBD1. CDR1 and CDR2 from the germline V gene are SGHDT and YYEEEE. The CDR3 loop spans 16 amino acids. J gave up 0 bases and V 1 base, and 3 bases lay outside the gene matches.

The rearrangement links TRBV7-2 to TRBJ1-5, with 10 bases lining up with TRBD1. Trimming removed 2 bases from V and 5 bases from J; junction bases left unmatched: 6. Germline values: CDR1 SGHTA, CDR2 FQGNSA. The CDR3 has 16 amino acids. CDR3 DNA sequence: TGTGCCAGCAGCTTAAGTGGGACAGGGGTCTATCAGCCCCAGCATTTT. Amino acids: CASSLSGTGVYQPQHF.

The table lists this clone with a count of one. This chain joins TRBV29-1 and TRBJ2-5, with D perhaps TRBD1 (7 bases). This CDR3 is built from 13 residues. The germline V and J ends were trimmed by 7 bases and 2 bases, with 14 bases remaining between them. Germline CDR1 is SQVTM and CDR2 is ANQGSEA. CDR3 bases: TGCAGCGCCCCAGGGGGGATACAAGAGACCCAGTACTTC. Its protein product is CSAPGGIQETQYF.

V usage is TRBV9 and J usage is TRBJ1-1, with a possible D match to TRBD1 (5 bases). V lost 2 bases and J 2 bases, leaving 7 bases between the germline ends. The CDR3 has 13 amino acids. Looked up from germline, CDR1 is SGDLS and CDR2 is YYNGEE. The CDR3 protein is CASSVGPNTEAFF. The CDR3 DNA is TGTGCCAGCAGCGTGGGGCCCAACACTGAAGCTTTCTTT.

The V and J genes are TRBV5-8 and TRBJ1-5; TRBD1 agrees at 8 bases. The germline CDR1 and CDR2 sequences are SGHTS and YDEGEE. The CDR3 totals 17 residues. Losses at the gene ends were 0 bases for V and 0 bases for J; bases not matched to a gene: 5. The CDR3 nucleotides read TGTGCCAGCAGCTTGGAGACAGGGGCTTATAGCAATCAGCCCCAGCATTTT. Translated: CASSLETGAYSNQPQHF.

The CDR3 sequence is CAISESRTGDQPQHF. DNA of the CDR3: TGTGCCATCAGTGAGTCAAGGACAGGGGATCAGCCCCAGCATTTT. The gene calls are TRBV10-3 and TRBJ1-5, with 9 bases identical to TRBD1. Germline CDR1 reads ENHRY; CDR2 reads SYGVKD. The CDR3 has 15 residues. The V and J ends lost 0 bases and 5 bases, in that order; junction bases with no gene match: 2.

The chain employs TRBV27 and TRBJ1-2; 11 bases align to TRBD1. J gave up 5 bases and V 10 bases, and 15 bases lay outside the gene matches. Looked up from germline, CDR1 is MNHEY and CDR2 is SMNVEV (reference sequence). The CDR3 has 16 amino acids. The CDR3 is CATRGSGTGGGYGYTF. CDR3 DNA: TGTGCCACCCGAGGATCCGGGACAGGGGGTGGATATGGCTACACCTTC.

The rearrangement links TRBV7-9 to TRBJ2-7; 8 bases are a match to TRBD1. This CDR3 is built from 14 residues. The trim removed 4 bases at V and 7 bases at J, leaving 9 bases unmatched. Per the germline V gene, CDR1 is SEHNR and CDR2 is FQNEAQ (reference sequence). The CDR3 nucleotides read TGTGCCAGCAGCTCAGCCGAGACAGGGGTAGAGCAGTACTTC. It is translated as CASSSAETGVEQYF.

The chain is built from TRBV7-2 and TRBJ2-2; 10 bases fit TRBD2. Germline V lookup: CDR1 SGHTA, CDR2 FQGNSA. V was clipped by 5 bases and J by 6 bases; unmatched bases: 6. The length of the CDR3 is 15 residues. The CDR3 DNA reads TGTGCCAGCAGCCCTAGCGGGAGCTCCCCCGGGGAGCTGTTTTTT. It specifies CASSPSGSSPGELFF.

This chain links TRBV7-8 with TRBJ2-3; 8 bases agree with TRBD2. The CDR3 sequence is 16 residues long. Germline V lookup: CDR1 SGHVS, CDR2 FQNEAQ. The V and J ends lost 6 bases and 6 bases, in that order; junction bases with no gene match: 14. The CDR3 sequence: CASRGGGAGVGDTQYF. CDR3 bases: TGTGCCAGCAGGGGAGGGGGAGCGGGAGTCGGTGATACGCAGTATTTT.

The V gene is TRBV7-2, the J gene TRBJ2-7, with D perhaps TRBD1 (6 bases). The CDR3 loop spans 13 amino acids. V was trimmed by 4 bases and J by 6 bases, leaving 13 bases between them. CDR1 SGHTA and CDR2 FQGNSA come from the germline V gene. Here the CDR3 reads CASSSGEGVEQYF. The CDR3, as DNA: TGTGCCAGCAGCTCAGGAGAGGGGGTCGAGCAGTACTTC.

This chain connects TRBV19 to TRBJ2-1; 8 positions agree with TRBD2. The CDR3 runs 14 residues. Germline V gives CDR1 LNHDA, CDR2 SQIVND (reference sequence). The V gene end was trimmed by 6 bases and the J gene end by 6 bases; junction bases not matched to a gene: 7. The CDR3 sequence is CASSHKTSGNEQFF. The CDR3 DNA reads as TGTGCCAGTAGCCATAAAACTAGCGGCAATGAGCAGTTCTTC. Full variable domain (remainder filled in from reference TRBV19 and TRBJ2-1): DGGITQSPKYLFRKEGQNVTLSCEQNLNHDAMYWYRQDPGQGLRLIYYSQIVNDFQKGDIAEGYSVSREKKESFPLTVTSAQKNPTAFYLCASSHKTSGNEQFFGPGTRLTVL.

The chain combines TRBV11-2 with TRBJ1-2; no firm D call. The CDR3 sequence is 12 residues long. The germline V gene encodes CDR1 SGHAT and CDR2 FQNNGV. V was clipped by 3 bases and J by 7 bases, with 9 bases between them. CDR3 nucleotide sequence: TGTGCCAGCAGCTTGCGGCGGGGTGGCTACACCTTC. Its protein product is CASSLRRGGYTF.

The rearrangement links TRBV9 to TRBJ2-1; D not certain. Deletions cut 0 bases from V and 6 bases from J, with 10 bases between. The CDR3 spans 14 residues. CDR1 and CDR2 from the germline V gene are SGDLS and YYNGEE. CDR3: CASSVDGVSNEQFF. The CDR3, as DNA: TGTGCCAGCAGCGTAGACGGAGTTTCCAATGAGCAGTTCTTC.

This clone was found once. J is TRBJ2-3 and V is TRBV18; 7 bases map to TRBD2. Losses at the gene ends were 3 bases for V and 2 bases for J; bases not matched to a gene: 5. This CDR3 contains 15 residues. Germline V gives CDR1 KGHSH, CDR2 LQKENI. Here the CDR3 DNA reads TGTGCCAGCTCACCTGGACTAGGGGCCACAGATACGCAGTATTTT. Protein: CASSPGLGATDTQYF.

This chain connects TRBV20-1 to TRBJ2-3; D is possibly TRBD2 (5 bases). V lost 7 bases and J 8 bases, leaving 10 bases between the germline ends. Germline V lookup: CDR1 DFQATT, CDR2 SNEGSKA (reference sequence). The CDR3 extends over 10 amino acids. CDR3 DNA sequence: TGCAGTGTTCCGGCGGGTACGCAGTATTTT. Translating gives CSVPAGTQYF.

This chain connects TRBV5-4 to TRBJ2-3, with TRBD1 identical over 9 bases. Losses at the gene ends were 4 bases for V and 2 bases for J; bases not matched to a gene: 8. Germline CDR1 reads SGHNT; CDR2 reads YYREEE (reference sequence). There are 16 residues in the CDR3. For the CDR3, the DNA is TGTGCCAGCAGCCCCCGGGACAGGGAATACACAGATACGCAGTATTTT. Protein: CASSPRDREYTDTQYF. Full variable domain (missing parts from reference TRBV5-4 and TRBJ2-3): ETGVTQSPTHLIKTRGQQVTLRCSSQSGHNTVSWYQQALGQGPQFIFQYYREEENGRGNFPPRFSGLQFPNYSSELNVNALELDDSALYLCASSPRDREYTDTQYFGPGTRLTVL.